This TCR beta chain was retrieved from a study of CD8+CD57+ T cells in acquired aplastic anemia. The wider study: Sorted CD4+ and CD8+ cells yielded about 3 ug of DNA on average. Read counts for CD4+ cells (from healthy donors) averaged approximately 11 million.

The study profiled TCR beta VDJ and CDR3 using genomic DNA as template. TCRdb independently ran MiXCR on the reads; one entry per CDR3 protein. Here the sample spans roughly 150,000 distinct CDR3 sequences, about 48% being singletons. On this clonotype itself: Its target is not known.

Overall study results and limits: Overlapping CD8+ CDR3 repertoires of patients and controls contained around 30 shared sequences. For CD8+ Simpson's diversity, patients and controls showed no significant difference.

Germline loops: CDR1 SNHLY, CDR2 FYNNEI. Trimming stripped 1 base from V and 10 bases from J, with 14 bases between. CDR3 length: 15 residues. This chain connects TRBV2 to TRBJ1-6; perhaps TRBD1 as D (5 bases). The receptor comes from a human donor in good health. The sample taken for sequencing was sorted CD4+, CD8+, or CD8+CD57+ T cells (not recorded which) from PBMCs. The CDR3 protein is CASSEEGQGDSPLHF. In nucleotides, the CDR3 is TGTGCCAGCAGTGAAGAAGGCCAGGGCGACTCACCCCTCCACTTT.